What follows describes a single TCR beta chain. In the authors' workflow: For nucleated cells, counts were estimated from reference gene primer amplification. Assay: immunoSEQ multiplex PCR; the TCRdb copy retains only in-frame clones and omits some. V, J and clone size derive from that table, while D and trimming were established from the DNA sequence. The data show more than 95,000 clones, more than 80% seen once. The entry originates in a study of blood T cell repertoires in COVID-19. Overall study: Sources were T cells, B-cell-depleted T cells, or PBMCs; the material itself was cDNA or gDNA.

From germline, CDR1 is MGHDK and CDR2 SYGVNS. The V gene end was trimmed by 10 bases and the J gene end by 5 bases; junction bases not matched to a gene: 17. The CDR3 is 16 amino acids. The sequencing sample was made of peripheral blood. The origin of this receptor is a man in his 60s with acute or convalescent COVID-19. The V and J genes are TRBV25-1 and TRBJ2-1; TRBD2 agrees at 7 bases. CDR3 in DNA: TGTGCCACCCAGAAGCGGGATCTACATCTAAACAATGAGCAGTTCTTC. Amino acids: CATQKRDLHLNNEQFF.